The following is a T cell receptor (beta chain) sequence with its context. What it recognizes is unknown. Stated time point: newly diagnosed GD, antithyroid drugs for less than 3 months. RNA from PBMCs was the source of the TCR library. This sample stems from a study of regulatory T cells in long-lasting Graves disease. CDR1 is SNHLY, CDR2 FYNNEI, per germline. Trimming took 9 bases from V and 10 from J; bases not matched to a gene: 6. CDR3 size: 11 residues. The study, taken as a whole, reports: Persistent Graves' patients showed reduced TCR diversity versus newly diagnosed patients.

Sequencing libraries for TCR beta were prepared with iRepertoire HTBI primers and Arm-PCR of CDR3 regions. TCRdb analysed the multiplex PCR reads with MiXCR anew, one entry per CDR3 protein. The top ten clones hold about 10% of a sample with almost 450,000 distinct CDR3 sequences, less than 20% of them seen once. The same sample was also studied in work on T cells in Graves' hyperthyroidism and ophthalmopathy.

Sequences were derived from peripheral blood mononuclear cells (PBMCs), sampled at new diagnosis, from a patient treated with antithyroid drugs. This clonotype was obtained from a woman aged 25 to 39 with Graves disease. This chain links TRBV2 with TRBJ2-1; 7 nucleotides agree with TRBD1. CDR3 sequence: CARGGQDEQFF. CDR3 in DNA: TGTGCCAGGGGCGGACAGGACGAGCAGTTCTTC.